The source of this T cell receptor (beta chain) is a study of CD8 T cells in Susac syndrome. Across the whole study: Treatment at blood withdrawal was none, corticosteroids, or intravenous immunoglobulin alone in Susac syndrome patients.

After extraction with the RNeasy kit, roughly 0.5 to 1 ug of the RNA was reverse transcribed using random hexamers. MiXCR was run by TCRdb on the immunoSEQ multiplex PCR reads, yielding one entry per CDR3 protein. The sample holds fewer than 200,000 distinct CDR3 sequences, roughly 91% seen once. This clonotype was observed a single time. The V end was cut by 1 base, the J end by 5 bases, with 15 bases between. This CDR3 spans 15 amino acids. Germline values: CDR1 SGHAT, CDR2 FQNNGV. Blood CD8+ and CD4+ T cells underwent high-throughput TCR beta sequencing. The chain has TRBV11-2 and TRBJ2-7; no reliable D call. The sequencing sample was made of CD4+ T cells from PBMCs. This receptor was obtained from a human donor with Susac syndrome. Here the CDR3 reads CASSLATRPLDEQYF. DNA of the CDR3: TGTGCCAGCAGCTTAGCCACCAGGCCGCTTGACGAGCAGTACTTC. The whole variable domain, remainder taken from reference TRBV11-2 and TRBJ2-7, is EAGVAQSPRYKIIEKRQSVAFWCNPISGHATLYWYQQILGQGPKLLIQFQNNGVVDDSQLPKDRFSAERLKGVDSTLKIQPAKLEDSAVYLCASSLATRPLDEQYFGPGTRLTVT.